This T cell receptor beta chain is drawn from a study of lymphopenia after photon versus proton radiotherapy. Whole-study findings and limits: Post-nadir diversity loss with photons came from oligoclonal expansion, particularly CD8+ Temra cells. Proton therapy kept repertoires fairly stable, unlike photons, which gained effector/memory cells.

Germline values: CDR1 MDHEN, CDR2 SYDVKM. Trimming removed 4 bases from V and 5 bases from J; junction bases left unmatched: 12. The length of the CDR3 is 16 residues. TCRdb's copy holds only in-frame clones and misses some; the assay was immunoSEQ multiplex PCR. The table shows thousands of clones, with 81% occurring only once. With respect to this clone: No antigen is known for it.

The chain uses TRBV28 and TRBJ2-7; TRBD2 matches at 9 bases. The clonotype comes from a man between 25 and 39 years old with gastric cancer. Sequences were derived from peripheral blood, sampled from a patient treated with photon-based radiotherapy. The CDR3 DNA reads TGTGCCAGCAGTTCTCCGGCTAGCGGGGAGTTGAACGAGCAGTACTTC. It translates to CASSSPASGELNEQYF.